This T cell receptor (beta chain) stems from a study of cytomegalovirus exposure and HLA in healthy donors. On the study more broadly: An earlier analysis identified under 130 million unique TCR beta sequences in 170 million or so T cells.

V dropped 3 bases and J dropped 5 bases, with 7 bases sitting between them. There are 11 residues in the CDR3. The germline gives CDR1 GTSNPN, CDR2 SVGIG (reference sequence). Study-level findings and limits: Later analysis identified a missense DCLRE1C variant that was linked to TCR beta V- and J-gene trimming. Confirmation in vitro established that a few CMV-associated chains were specific for CMV antigens. Later on, an analysis showed TCR association rates differing by HLA locus, with DRB1 the most and HLA-C the fewest.

Concerning this clone itself: The target antigen is unknown.

Primers included in the PCR were 60 Vbeta and 13 Jbeta primers. TCRdb's copy holds only in-frame clones and misses some; the assay was immunoSEQ multiplex PCR. The data contain 72,000 or so clones, 70% to 75% of them seen just once; the ten biggest clones take up more than 9.5%. The V and J genes are TRBV30 and TRBJ1-1; no reliable D call. The source of this sequence is a human donor in good health. The material sequenced was PBMCs. In DNA, the CDR3 is TGTGCCTGGAGAAGGAGGACTGAAGCTTTCTTT. It codes for CAWRRRTEAFF.